A selection of T cell receptor beta chains follows, all from one sample in a study of T cell responses to AZD1222 COVID-19 vaccine. Repertoires were generated with immunoSEQ multiplex PCR, while TCRdb's copy carries only in-frame clones and drops some. The sample yields approximately 170,000 clones, roughly 90% seen once. Sequencing used peripheral blood, obtained on day 0 of AZD1222 vaccination. The receptors were sampled from an adult in good health. The conserved cysteine and the conserved F or W are not part of the CDR3 here.

TRBJ1-1	TRBV7-9	ASSSLTFNTEAF
TRBJ2-2	TRBV9	ASSSQTLTGELF
TRBJ1-2	TRBV21-1	ASIERQGRDGT
TRBJ1-3	TRBV9	ASSVESGHSGNTIY
TRBJ2-1	TRBV5-6	ASSLVAGGQKYNEQF
TRBJ2-2	TRBV5-5	ASSPEGQNTGELF
TRBJ2-1	TRBV29-1	SVERDRDEQF
TRBJ2-1	TRBV7-9	ASSLGLAGVSEQF
TRBJ2-1	TRBV9	ASSVGLPALGEQF
TRBJ2-5	TRBV20-1	SASGGVWQTQY
TRBJ2-1	TRBV18	ASSRTSGGTYNEQF
TRBJ2-7	TRBV5-1	ASSLTGAYEQY
TRBJ1-5	TRBV7-9	ASSRGDRRNQPQH
TRBJ2-7	TRBV5-1	ASSSGLGPYEQY
TRBJ2-5	TRBV28	ATLDVGGQETQY
TRBJ2-7	TRBV20-1	SASVREYEQY